This TCR beta chain was obtained from a study of long-term antiretroviral therapy in people with HIV. Every donor had one or more pre-ART and two or more post-ART PBMC samples. Details on this clone: Its matching antigen is unknown.

General study results and limits: Within the repertoire, clones expanded before ART were dominant at all time points.

The authors ran the immunoSEQ assay, v3.0, at survey level. The protocol was immunoSEQ multiplex PCR, while the TCRdb copy is restricted to in-frame clones and leaves out a portion. The table has about 36,000 clones, about 80% seen once. The V gene's germline CDR1 is SGHDT and CDR2 YYEEEE. V lost 3 bases and J lost 1, with 7 bases in between. The CDR3 spans 13 residues. This TCR derives from a man aged 25-40 years with HIV. This sample comprised unsorted PBMCs, obtained 3.4 years after starting antiretroviral therapy. V and J are TRBV5-6 and TRBJ1-1; D call uncertain. This chain's CDR3 is CASSSDPNTEAFF. CDR3 DNA: TGTGCCAGCAGCTCTGATCCGAACACTGAAGCTTTCTTT. Drawing the rest from reference TRBV5-6 and TRBJ1-1, the complete variable domain is DAGVTQSPTHLIKTRGQQVTLRCSPKSGHDTVSWYQQALGQGPQFIFQYYEEEERQRGNFPDRFSGHQFPNYSSELNVNALLLGDSALYLCASSSDPNTEAFFGQGTRLTVV.